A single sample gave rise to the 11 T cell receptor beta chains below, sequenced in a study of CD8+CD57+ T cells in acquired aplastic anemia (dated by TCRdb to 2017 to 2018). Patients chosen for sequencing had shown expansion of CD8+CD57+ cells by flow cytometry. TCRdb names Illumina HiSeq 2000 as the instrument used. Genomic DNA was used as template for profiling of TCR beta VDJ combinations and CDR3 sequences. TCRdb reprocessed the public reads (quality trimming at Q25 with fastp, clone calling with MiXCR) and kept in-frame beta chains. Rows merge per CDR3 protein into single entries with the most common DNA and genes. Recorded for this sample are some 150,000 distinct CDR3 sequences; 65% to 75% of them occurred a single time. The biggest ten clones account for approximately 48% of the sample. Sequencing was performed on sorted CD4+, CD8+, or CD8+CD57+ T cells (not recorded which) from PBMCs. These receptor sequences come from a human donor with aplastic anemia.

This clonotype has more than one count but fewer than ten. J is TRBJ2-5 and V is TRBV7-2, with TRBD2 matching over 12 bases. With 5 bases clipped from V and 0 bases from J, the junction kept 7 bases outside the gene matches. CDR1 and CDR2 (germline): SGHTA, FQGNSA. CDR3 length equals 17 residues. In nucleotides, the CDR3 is TGTGCCAGCAGCCTCCGGACTAGCGGGGAGTACCAAGAGACCCAGTACTTC. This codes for CASSLRTSGEYQETQYF. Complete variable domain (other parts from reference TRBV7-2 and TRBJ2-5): GAGVSQSPSNKVTEKGKDVELRCDPISGHTALYWYRQSLGQGLEFLIYFQGNSAPDKSGLPSDRFSAERTGGSVSTLTIQRTQQEDSAVYLCASSLRTSGEYQETQYFGPGTRLLVL.

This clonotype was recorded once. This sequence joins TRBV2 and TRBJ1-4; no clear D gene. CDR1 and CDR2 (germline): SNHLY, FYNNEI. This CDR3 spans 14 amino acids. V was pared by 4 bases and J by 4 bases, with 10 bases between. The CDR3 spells CASSGGVGNEKLFF. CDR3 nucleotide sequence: TGTGCCAGCAGTGGAGGTGTGGGTAATGAAAAACTGTTTTTT.

This CDR3 is CASSLVLGTNTGELFF. CDR3 in DNA: TGCGCCAGCAGCTTGGTTCTAGGGACGAACACCGGGGAGCTGTTTTTT. The rearrangement links TRBV5-1 to TRBJ2-2; D ambiguous. The CDR3 length is 16 residues. Germline V CDR1 and CDR2: SGHRS, YFSETQ. With 0 bases removed from V and 0 bases from J, the gap between germline ends came to 9 bases.

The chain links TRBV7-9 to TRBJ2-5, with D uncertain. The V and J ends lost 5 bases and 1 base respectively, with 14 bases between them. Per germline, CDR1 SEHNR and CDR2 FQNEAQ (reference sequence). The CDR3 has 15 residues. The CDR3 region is CASSPPVTAQETQYF. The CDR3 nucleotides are TGTGCCAGCAGCCCACCGGTCACGGCCCAAGAGACCCAGTACTTC.

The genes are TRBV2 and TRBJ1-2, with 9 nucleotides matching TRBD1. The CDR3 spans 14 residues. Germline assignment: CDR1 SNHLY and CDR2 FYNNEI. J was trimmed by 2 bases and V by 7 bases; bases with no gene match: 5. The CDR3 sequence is CASNTGTGNYGYTF. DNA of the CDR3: TGTGCCAGCAATACCGGGACAGGGAACTATGGCTACACCTTC.

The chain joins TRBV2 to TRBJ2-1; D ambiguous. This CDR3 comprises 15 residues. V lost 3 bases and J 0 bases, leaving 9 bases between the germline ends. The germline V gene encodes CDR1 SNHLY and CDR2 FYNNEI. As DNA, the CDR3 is TGTGCCAGCAGTGATCCAGTCATCTCCTACAATGAGCAGTTCTTC. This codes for CASSDPVISYNEQFF.

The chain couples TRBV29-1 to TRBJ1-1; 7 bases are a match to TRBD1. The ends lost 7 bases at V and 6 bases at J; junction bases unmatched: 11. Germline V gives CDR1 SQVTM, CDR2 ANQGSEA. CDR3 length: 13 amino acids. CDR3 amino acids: CSAKGQRKAEAFF. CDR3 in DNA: TGCAGCGCCAAGGGACAGCGTAAGGCTGAAGCTTTCTTT.

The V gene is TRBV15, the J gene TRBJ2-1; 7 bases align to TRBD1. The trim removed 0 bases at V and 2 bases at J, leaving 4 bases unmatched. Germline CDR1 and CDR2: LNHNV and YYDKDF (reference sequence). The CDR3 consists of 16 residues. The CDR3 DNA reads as TGTGCCACCAGCAGAGAGTCCGGGACAGCCTACAATGAGCAGTTCTTC. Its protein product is CATSRESGTAYNEQFF.

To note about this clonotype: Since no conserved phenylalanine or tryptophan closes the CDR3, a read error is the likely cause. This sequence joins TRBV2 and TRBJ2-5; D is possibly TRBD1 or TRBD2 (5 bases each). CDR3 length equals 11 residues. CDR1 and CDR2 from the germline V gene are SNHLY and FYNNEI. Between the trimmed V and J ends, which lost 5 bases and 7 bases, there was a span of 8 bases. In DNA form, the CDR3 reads TGTGCCAGCAGTCCTGGGGGGACCCAGTACTCC. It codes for CASSPGGTQYS.

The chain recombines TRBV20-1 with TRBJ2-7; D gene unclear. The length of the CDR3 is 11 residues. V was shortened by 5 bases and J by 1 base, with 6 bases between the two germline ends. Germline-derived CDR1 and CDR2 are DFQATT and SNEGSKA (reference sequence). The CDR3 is CSAAPSYEQYF. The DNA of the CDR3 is TGCAGTGCTGCACCTTCCTACGAGCAGTACTTC.

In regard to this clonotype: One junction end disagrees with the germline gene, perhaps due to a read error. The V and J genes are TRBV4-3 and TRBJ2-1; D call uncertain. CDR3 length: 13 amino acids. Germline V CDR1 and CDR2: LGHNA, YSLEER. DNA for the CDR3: TGCGCCAGCAGCCAAGATCTATGGCGACGTCAACTCTTC. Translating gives CASSQDLWRRQLF.